These 22 T cell receptor beta chains share one sample of origin, sequenced in a study of OX40 agonist ivuxolimab in advanced cancers. Data came from immunoSEQ multiplex PCR; TCRdb stores just in-frame clones and leaves some out. The sample lists tens of thousands of clones; around 84% were seen once. The source was CD4+ or CD8+ T cells sorted from blood, collected in a trial of the OX40 agonist ivuxolimab. The receptors were gathered from an adult with an advanced solid tumor such as melanoma, head and neck, liver or kidney cancer.

The CDR3, as DNA: TGCGCCAGCAGCTTGGGACTAGCCAAGGATACGCAGTATTTT. This translates into CASSLGLAKDTQYF. The chain recombines TRBV5-1 with TRBJ2-3; 7 bases fit TRBD2. V shed 0 bases, J shed 6 bases, and the junction held 4 bases outside the gene matches. CDR3 length equals 14 residues. Germline V CDR1 and CDR2: SGHRS, YFSETQ.

The V and J genes are TRBV5-1 and TRBJ2-7; 7 positions agree with TRBD2. The CDR3 length is 15 residues. V was clipped by 3 bases and J by 1 base; unmatched bases: 7. Germline CDR1 SGHRS, CDR2 YFSETQ. Here the CDR3 reads CASSYGGLPSYEQYF. CDR3 bases: TGCGCCAGCAGCTATGGGGGACTACCGTCCTACGAGCAGTACTTC.

This clone was found once. The chain joins TRBV7-2 to TRBJ2-7, with 9 nucleotides matching TRBD2. The CDR3 runs to 16 residues. The germline CDR1 and CDR2 sequences are SGHTA and FQGNSA. The V segment lost 5 bases and the J segment 0 bases; nucleotides outside the gene matches: 8. The CDR3 spells CASSLSWREGSYEQYF. The CDR3 nucleotides read TGTGCCAGCAGCCTCTCGTGGCGGGAGGGCTCCTACGAGCAGTACTTC.

The chain uses TRBV6-5 and TRBJ1-6; D is perhaps TRBD1 (5 bases). The V and J ends lost 3 bases and 4 bases respectively, with 13 bases between them. Germline V gene sequence: CDR1 MNHEY, CDR2 SVGAGI. The CDR3 loop spans 16 amino acids. DNA for the CDR3: TGTGCCAGCAGTTATGCCCTGGGACTGTATAATTCACCCCTCCACTTT. It is translated as CASSYALGLYNSPLHF.

The V and J genes are TRBV6-1 and TRBJ1-5; 9 nucleotides align to TRBD1. This CDR3 has 20 residues. Germline CDR1 reads MNHNS; CDR2 reads SASEGT. J lost 0 bases, V lost 3 bases, and 15 bases had no gene match. In DNA, the CDR3 is TGTGCCAGCAGTGATACCCTCTTGGACAGGGGTGGGGCTAGCAATCAGCCCCAGCATTTT. Its protein is CASSDTLLDRGGASNQPQHF.

This chain connects TRBV9 to TRBJ1-2; D is perhaps TRBD1 (5 bases). In germline, CDR1 is SGDLS, CDR2 YYNGEE. The CDR3 has 15 amino acids. The V end was cut by 0 bases, the J end by 9 bases, with 18 bases between. The DNA of the CDR3 is TGTGCCAGCAGCGTAGCTTCAAGGGACTCCGGGCGCTACACCTTC. The encoded protein is CASSVASRDSGRYTF.

V is TRBV29-1 and J is TRBJ2-1, with no clear D. This CDR3 is 11 amino acids long. The V gene lost 5 bases and the J gene lost 4 bases, with 6 bases spanning the gap. Germline CDR1 SQVTM, CDR2 ANQGSEA. CDR3 nucleotide sequence: TGCAGCGTTACTTTATACAATGAGCAGTTCTTC. Amino acid sequence: CSVTLYNEQFF.

In the case of this clone: Other DNA sequences in this specimen translate into the identical CDR3. The chain joins TRBV7-9 to TRBJ2-6; the D call may be TRBD1 or TRBD2 (5 bases each). This CDR3 spans 14 amino acids. The V gene's germline CDR1 is SEHNR and CDR2 FQNEAQ (reference sequence). Trimming cost V 5 bases and J 0 bases, with 5 bases left between them. The CDR3 DNA sequence: TGTGCCAGCAGCGGGGGCTCTGGGGCCAACGTCCTGACTTTC. Amino acids: CASSGGSGANVLTF.

V usage is TRBV5-4 and J usage is TRBJ2-5, with D tentatively TRBD2 (7 bases). There are 15 residues in the CDR3. Looked up from germline, CDR1 is SGHNT and CDR2 is YYREEE (reference sequence). Trimming took 0 bases from V and 5 from J, leaving 14 bases between them. DNA for the CDR3: TGTGCCAGCAGCTTGGGGGGCAGGGGAGGGGAGACCCAGTACTTC. This translates into CASSLGGRGGETQYF.

The chain uses TRBV6-1 and TRBJ2-1; 11 nucleotides align to TRBD2. V lost 6 bases to trimming and J lost 7 bases; unmatched junction nucleotides: 8. The CDR3 loop spans 15 amino acids. Germline loops: CDR1 MNHNS, CDR2 SASEGT. CDR3: CASREPGLAANEQFF. The DNA of the CDR3 is TGTGCCAGCAGGGAGCCGGGACTAGCGGCAAATGAGCAGTTCTTC.

This clone was observed a single time. The chain employs TRBV27 and TRBJ2-5; tentative D call: TRBD1 (5 bases). Trimming took off 6 bases at V and 1 base at J, with 9 bases between the two ends. Looked up from germline, CDR1 is MNHEY and CDR2 is SMNVEV (reference sequence). This CDR3 has 13 amino acids. In nucleotides, the CDR3 is TGTGCCAGCAGAACCCAGGGCCAAGAGACCCAGTACTTC. This codes for CASRTQGQETQYF.

The CDR3 DNA reads TGTGCCAGCAGGACAGGACAGGGCTCAGGCTACGAGCAGTACTTC. Encoded protein: CASRTGQGSGYEQYF. V gene TRBV6-5 combines with J gene TRBJ2-7; TRBD1 aligns across 8 bases. The CDR3 is made up of 15 amino acids. The germline V gene has CDR1 MNHEY and CDR2 SVGAGI. The ends lost 6 bases at V and 3 bases at J; junction bases unmatched: 10.

This clone came up a few times. The chain carries TRBV5-8 and TRBJ1-2, with D uncertain. Germline CDR1 and CDR2: SGHTS and YDEGEE. Trimming took 6 bases from V and 8 from J, leaving 20 bases between them. The CDR3 contains 14 residues. DNA for the CDR3: TGTGCCAGCATCCTGGGCGGGGAGGTGACCGGCTACACCTTC. Translating gives CASILGGEVTGYTF.

On this clone: One junction end disagrees with the germline gene, perhaps due to a read error. The chain is built from TRBV5-1 and TRBJ2-1; 8 bases fit TRBD1. Per germline, CDR1 SGHRS and CDR2 YFSETQ. The CDR3 is 15 residues long. CDR3 DNA: TGCGCCAGCAGTTTGGGGCAGGGGGCATACAATGAGCAGTTCTTC. Amino acid sequence: CASSLGQGAYNEQFF.

V is TRBV9 and J is TRBJ2-5, with TRBD2 matching 9 bases. J gave up 0 bases and V 2 bases, and 5 bases lay outside the gene matches. The CDR3 is 16 amino acids. The germline V gene encodes CDR1 SGDLS and CDR2 YYNGEE. The CDR3 sequence is CASSVSGGPHQETQYF. In DNA form, the CDR3 reads TGTGCCAGCAGCGTTAGCGGGGGACCTCACCAAGAGACCCAGTACTTC.

The V and J genes are TRBV27 and TRBJ2-4, with 8 bases that match TRBD1. The V gene's germline CDR1 is MNHEY and CDR2 SMNVEV (reference sequence). This CDR3 comprises 16 residues. Trimming at V came to 5 bases and at J to 1 base, leaving 7 bases not matched to a gene. The CDR3 is CASSTGGPRAKNIQYF. In nucleotides, the CDR3 is TGTGCCAGCAGTACAGGGGGTCCGCGGGCCAAAAACATTCAGTACTTC.

The V call is TRBV5-1, the J call TRBJ2-7; either TRBD1 or TRBD2 may fit D (7 bases each). Germline V gene data show CDR1 as SGHRS and CDR2 as YFSETQ. The CDR3 length is 14 residues. V was cut by 5 bases and J by 2 bases, with 14 bases left in between. The CDR3 DNA follows: TGCGCCAGCAGGGGGGGGACAGATCCCTACGAGCAGTACTTC. Protein sequence: CASRGGTDPYEQYF.

The chain uses TRBV29-1 and TRBJ2-7; D gene uncertain. With 7 bases removed from V and 2 bases from J, the gap between germline ends came to 12 bases. Germline values: CDR1 SQVTM, CDR2 ANQGSEA. CDR3 size: 12 residues. Here the CDR3 DNA reads TGCAGCGCACACGTTCCCCCCTACGAGCAGTACTTC. As protein: CSAHVPPYEQYF.

The chain employs TRBV6-1 and TRBJ2-2, with 10 bases identical to TRBD2. This CDR3 contains 15 residues. Germline assignment: CDR1 MNHNS and CDR2 SASEGT. V lost 6 bases and J lost 7; bases outside the gene matches: 8. The CDR3 nucleotides are TGTGCCAGCAGAGTAGCGGGGGGACCGATCGGGGAGCTGTTTTTT. It specifies CASRVAGGPIGELFF.

This clone is a singleton in its sample. The chain couples TRBV18 to TRBJ1-3; D is undetermined. Per the germline V gene, CDR1 is KGHSH and CDR2 is LQKENI. The CDR3 loop spans 13 amino acids. V shed 5 bases and J shed 3 bases, with 8 bases lying between them. The CDR3 region is CASSTGSGNTIYF. As DNA, the CDR3 is TGTGCCAGCTCAACGGGAAGTGGAAACACCATATATTTT.

Here the CDR3 reads CATSRDRTGGNQPQHF. CDR3 sequence (DNA): TGTGCCACCAGCAGAGATCGGACAGGGGGGAATCAGCCCCAGCATTTT. The rearrangement links TRBV15 to TRBJ1-5; 10 positions match TRBD1. CDR1 is LNHNV, CDR2 YYDKDF, per germline (reference sequence). The CDR3 runs to 16 residues. The V and J ends lost 0 bases and 4 bases, in that order; junction bases with no gene match: 3. The complete variable domain, with remaining parts taken from reference TRBV15 and TRBJ1-5, reads DAMVIQNPRYQVTQFGKPVTLSCSQTLNHNVMYWYQQKSSQAPKLLFHYYDKDFNNEADTPDNFQSRRPNTSFCFLDIRSPGLGDTAMYLCATSRDRTGGNQPQHFGDGTRLSIL.

This clone was counted a few times. The rearrangement joins TRBV7-8 to TRBJ2-7; 9 nucleotides match TRBD2. The V segment lost 4 bases and the J segment 4 bases; nucleotides outside the gene matches: 5. Per the germline V gene, CDR1 is SGHVS and CDR2 is FQNEAQ. The CDR3 has 14 amino acids. The CDR3 sequence: CASSYSGGTYEQYF. CDR3 DNA: TGTGCCAGCAGCTATAGCGGGGGAACGTACGAGCAGTACTTC.